The rows below give T cell receptor beta chains drawn from one sample of a study of blood T cell repertoires in COVID-19. Assay: immunoSEQ multiplex PCR; the TCRdb copy retains only in-frame clones and omits some. The sample carries 240,000 or so clones, roughly four fifths recorded once. Sequenced sample: peripheral blood. The receptors shown here come from a man aged 25-40 years who had recovered from COVID-19. CDR3s include the opening cysteine and the closing phenylalanine or tryptophan. Fields, in order: CDR3 protein, CDR3 DNA, V gene, CDR3 length, J gene, clone size, D gene. The D gene is left open where the match is weak. Rows may omit the clone size; those that give it use once, few, many or a size class.

CASSLNGQANTEAFF,TGTGCCAGCAGCCTAAATGGACAGGCGAACACTGAAGCTTTCTTT,TRBV7-3,15,TRBJ1-1,.,TRBD1
CASRDRASSYTF,TGTGCCAGCAGGGACAGGGCGTCGAGCTACACCTTC,TRBV28,12,TRBJ1-2,.,TRBD1
CASTSGHRGLNTEAFF,TGTGCCAGCACATCGGGACACCGGGGTTTGAACACTGAAGCTTTCTTT,TRBV2,16,TRBJ1-1,many,.
CASGTGGLNTEAFF,TGTGCCAGCGGAACAGGGGGCTTGAACACTGAAGCTTTCTTT,TRBV5-4,14,TRBJ1-1,.,TRBD1
CASSRNRDSSYEQYF,TGTGCCAGCAGCCGCAACCGGGACAGCTCCTACGAGCAGTACTTC,TRBV11-2,15,TRBJ2-7,.,TRBD1
CASSLGLASGDTQYF,TGCGCCAGCAGCTTGGGTTTAGCTAGCGGGGATACGCAGTATTTT,TRBV5-1,15,TRBJ2-3,.,TRBD2
CASSLAAGGIGELFF,TGTGCCAGCAGCCTTGCAGCGGGGGGGATCGGGGAGCTGTTTTTT,TRBV11-2,15,TRBJ2-2,.,TRBD2
CASSADGGGRAGKGETQYF,TGTGCCAGCAGCGCAGATGGGGGAGGTAGAGCGGGGAAAGGAGAGACCCAGTACTTC,TRBV9,19,TRBJ2-5,few,TRBD2
CSASNAGTSGYTF,TGCAGTGCTAGTAACGCGGGAACCTCTGGCTACACCTTC,TRBV20-1,13,TRBJ1-2,.,.
CASSLSETGSYEQYF,TGTGCCAGCAGTTTATCGGAAACAGGGTCCTACGAGCAGTACTTC,TRBV27,15,TRBJ2-7,.,.
CTSSRVKLFF,TGCACCAGCAGCAGAGTAAAACTGTTTTTT,TRBV1,10,TRBJ1-4,.,.
CASSWTYTSGGQDEQYF,TGCGCCAGCAGCTGGACCTACACTAGCGGGGGTCAGGACGAGCAGTACTTC,TRBV5-1,17,TRBJ2-7,once,TRBD2
CASSYSPPVYEQYF,TGTGCCAGCAGTTACTCCCCGCCAGTCTACGAGCAGTACTTC,TRBV6-6,14,TRBJ2-7,.,.
CASSLATGMNYGYTF,TGCGCCAGCAGCTTGGCGACAGGGATGAACTATGGCTACACCTTC,TRBV5-1,15,TRBJ1-2,.,TRBD1
CASSPPSGFLSTGELFF,TGTGCCAGCAGCCCGCCTAGCGGGTTTCTCAGCACCGGGGAGCTGTTTTTT,TRBV3-1/TRBV3-2,17,TRBJ2-2,.,TRBD2
CASSLDPLAGTYEQYF,TGTGCCAGCAGCTTAGATCCGCTAGCGGGGACCTACGAGCAGTACTTC,TRBV11-2,16,TRBJ2-7,.,TRBD2
CASSPGQGGYTF,TGTGCCAGCAGCCCGGGACAGGGTGGCTACACCTTC,TRBV3-1/TRBV3-2,12,TRBJ1-2,few,TRBD1
CASSADRGQGNQPQHF,TGTGCCAGCAGTGCGGACAGGGGCCAGGGCAATCAGCCCCAGCATTTT,TRBV2,16,TRBJ1-5,.,TRBD1
CASSLQGLLTEAFF,TGTGCCAGCAGCTTACAGGGGTTGTTGACTGAAGCTTTCTTT,TRBV13,14,TRBJ1-1,few,.
CASSEGRSGADTEAFF,TGCGCCAGCAGTGAGGGACGGTCAGGGGCGGACACTGAAGCTTTCTTT,TRBV10-2,16,TRBJ1-1,few,.
CASSQSQGGGYTF,TGTGCCAGCAGCCAAAGCCAGGGTGGTGGCTACACCTTC,TRBV3-1/TRBV3-2,13,TRBJ1-2,.,.
CASKEGGWVLPYGYTF,TGTGCCAGCAAAGAGGGAGGCTGGGTTTTGCCCTATGGCTACACCTTC,TRBV2,16,TRBJ1-2,once,.
CASSRTTSRFLGELFF,TGTGCCAGCAGCAGAACGACTAGCCGGTTCTTGGGGGAGCTGTTTTTT,TRBV3-1/TRBV3-2,16,TRBJ2-2,once,TRBD2
CASSFDRGGEPQHF,TGCGCCAGCAGCTTTGATCGGGGAGGAGAGCCCCAGCATTTT,TRBV5-1,14,TRBJ1-5,few,.
CASSVSGGTGNTIYF,TGTGCCAGCAGCGTATCGGGCGGGACTGGAAACACCATATATTTT,TRBV9,15,TRBJ1-3,.,.
CASSPTLAGGPDTQYF,TGTGCCAGCAGCCCCACACTAGCGGGGGGGCCAGATACGCAGTATTTT,TRBV7-2,16,TRBJ2-3,.,TRBD2
CASSLWTSASYEQYF,TGTGCCAGCAGCTTGTGGACTAGTGCCTCCTACGAGCAGTACTTC,TRBV5-6,15,TRBJ2-7,.,TRBD2
CASSDRGDQPQHF,TGTGCCAGCAGCGACCGGGGGGATCAGCCCCAGCATTTT,TRBV9,13,TRBJ1-5,.,.
CAISESAGTGFMNTEAFF,TGTGCCATCAGTGAGTCGGCCGGGACAGGGTTCATGAACACTGAAGCTTTCTTT,TRBV10-3,18,TRBJ1-1,.,TRBD1
CASCPRRWGRAFF,TGTGCCAGCTGTCCCCGGCGGTGGGGCCGCGCTTTCTTT,TRBV6-5,13,TRBJ1-1,few,.
CASSPRGSNSPLHF,TGTGCCAGCAGCCCCCGGGGTTCAAATTCACCCCTCCACTTT,TRBV6-5,14,TRBJ1-6,.,.
CATLSPNTEAFF,TGTGCCACCCTTTCCCCGAACACTGAAGCTTTCTTT,TRBV28,12,TRBJ1-1,.,.
CASSPRTGEETQYF,TGTGCCAGCAGCCCAAGGACTGGAGAAGAGACCCAGTACTTC,TRBV3-1/TRBV3-2,14,TRBJ2-5,.,.